Following are 21 T cell receptor beta chains from one sample sequenced in a study of blood T cell repertoires in COVID-19. Some clones are missing from TCRdb's copy, which holds only in-frame ones; the method was immunoSEQ multiplex PCR. The sample has about 180,000 clones, over 70% seen once. Input material: peripheral blood. The receptors stem from a woman between 35 and 50 years old with COVID-19, enrolled during active disease.

The V gene is TRBV7-9, the J gene TRBJ1-1; 8 positions agree with TRBD1. The V gene's germline CDR1 is SEHNR and CDR2 FQNEAQ (reference sequence). This CDR3 is built from 12 residues. The junction had 1 base not matched to a gene; V was cut back by 5 bases and J by 5 bases. The CDR3 loop reads CASSRQGTEAFF. For the CDR3, the DNA is TGTGCCAGCAGCCGACAGGGGACTGAAGCTTTCTTT.

The table lists this clone with a count of one. The J gene is TRBJ2-5, the V gene TRBV29-1; 7 bases match TRBD1. J was trimmed by 2 bases and V by 6 bases; bases with no gene match: 3. The CDR3 has 12 residues. Germline CDR1 is SQVTM and CDR2 is ANQGSEA. CDR3 protein: CSVDRAQETQYF. CDR3 coding DNA: TGCAGCGTCGACAGGGCTCAAGAGACCCAGTACTTC. Full variable domain (remainder filled in from reference TRBV29-1 and TRBJ2-5): SAVISQKPSRDICQRGTSLTIQCQVDSQVTMMFWYRQQPGQSLTLIATANQGSEATYESGFVIDKFPISRPNLTFSTLTVSNMSPEDSSIYLCSVDRAQETQYFGPGTRLLVL.

This chain connects TRBV7-2 to TRBJ2-1, with TRBD1 identical over 10 bases. CDR1 is SGHTA, CDR2 FQGNSA, per germline. V trimming: 6 bases; J trimming: 9 bases; junction bases outside the gene matches: 8. The CDR3 loop spans 14 amino acids. CDR3 protein: CASRLGTGESEQFF. The CDR3 nucleotides are TGTGCCAGCAGACTCGGGACAGGGGAAAGTGAGCAGTTCTTC.

V gene TRBV7-6 combines with J gene TRBJ2-3, with unresolved D. The CDR3 loop spans 15 amino acids. Trimming left V 6 bases short and J 0 bases short, with 13 bases between. Germline loops: CDR1 SGHVS, CDR2 FNYEAQ. The CDR3 DNA reads TGTGCCAGCAGTCTCCTCTCCGGGAGCACAGATACGCAGTATTTT. Translated: CASSLLSGSTDTQYF.

The J gene is TRBJ2-3, the V gene TRBV11-1; 8 bases match TRBD1. The V gene's germline CDR1 is SGHAT and CDR2 FQDESV (reference sequence). CDR3 length: 16 residues. With 5 bases clipped from V and 1 base from J, the junction kept 8 bases outside the gene matches. The CDR3 DNA is TGTGCCAGCAGCAAACTGACAGGGGAAGGCACAGATACGCAGTATTTT. Protein: CASSKLTGEGTDTQYF. Using reference TRBV11-1 and TRBJ2-3 for the parts outside the CDR3, the full variable domain is EAEVAQSPRYKITEKSQAVAFWCDPISGHATLYWYRQILGQGPELLVQFQDESVVDDSQLPKDRFSAERLKGVDSTLKIQPAELGDSAMYLCASSKLTGEGTDTQYFGPGTRLTVL.

The J gene is TRBJ1-4, the V gene TRBV4-1, with TRBD1 matching 10 bases. V lost 10 bases and J lost 8; bases outside the gene matches: 7. The CDR3 sequence is 13 residues long. Germline CDR1 reads MGHRA; CDR2 reads YSYEKL. For the CDR3, the DNA is TGCGCCACCACCGGGACAGGGGTCGAAAAACTGTTTTTT. Translated, it gives CATTGTGVEKLFF.

This rearrangement joins TRBV5-1 to TRBJ1-2; tentative D call: TRBD1 (5 bases). The V end was cut by 5 bases, the J end by 8 bases, with 19 bases between. CDR3 length: 14 residues. Germline V CDR1 and CDR2: SGHRS, YFSETQ. As DNA, the CDR3 is TGCGCCAGCAGGTTCCCGGGGGGTTCTCAAGGCTACACCTTC. Amino acid sequence: CASRFPGGSQGYTF.

The CDR3 region is CASSLVGTDYGYTF. CDR3 DNA: TGCGCCAGCAGCTTGGTCGGGACAGACTATGGCTACACCTTC. The J gene is TRBJ1-2, the V gene TRBV5-1, with 7 bases aligning to TRBD1. In germline, CDR1 is SGHRS, CDR2 YFSETQ. V lost 0 bases, J lost 3 bases, and 2 bases stayed unmatched. This CDR3 spans 14 amino acids.

The CDR3 nucleotides read TGCGCCAGCAGTGAGACGACAGGACTTAGATCTGGAAACACCATATATTTT. This gives the protein CASSETTGLRSGNTIYF. The chain recombines TRBV10-1 with TRBJ1-3; maybe TRBD1 (6 bases). The CDR3 extends over 17 amino acids. The V end was cut by 2 bases, the J end by 1 base, with 15 bases between. CDR1 WNHNN and CDR2 SYGVQD come from the germline V gene (reference sequence).

The chain uses TRBV27 and TRBJ2-7; D gene uncertain. V was cut by 6 bases and J by 0 bases, with 9 bases left in between. There are 13 residues in the CDR3. Germline V gene data show CDR1 as MNHEY and CDR2 as SMNVEV (reference sequence). CDR3 sequence (DNA): TGTGCCAGCAGCTGGAGTAGCTCCTACGAGCAGTACTTC. Its protein is CASSWSSSYEQYF.

The V gene is TRBV3-1 (or the pseudogene TRBV3-2), the J gene TRBJ2-7; 10 nucleotides line up with TRBD2. The CDR3 extends over 15 amino acids. J was trimmed by 2 bases and V by 3 bases; bases with no gene match: 4. Per germline, CDR1 LGHDT and CDR2 YNNKEL (reference sequence). The CDR3 nucleotides read TGTGCCAGCAGCCAGGAGCGGGGGGGAGCCTACGAGCAGTACTTC. Translating gives CASSQERGGAYEQYF.

DNA of the CDR3: TGTGCCAGCAACTCTCTGACAGGGCGATATACTGAAGCTTTCTTT. Encoded protein: CASNSLTGRYTEAFF. The chain is built from TRBV27 and TRBJ1-1; 7 bases match TRBD1. V lost 7 bases, J lost 5 bases, and 13 bases stayed unmatched. Germline CDR1 MNHEY, CDR2 SMNVEV (reference sequence). The CDR3 loop spans 15 amino acids.

V and J are TRBV19 and TRBJ2-2; 9 nucleotides line up with TRBD2. The CDR3 has 16 residues. Germline values: CDR1 LNHDA, CDR2 SQIVND (reference sequence). The junction had 6 bases not matched to a gene; V was cut back by 3 bases and J by 4 bases. The CDR3 sequence: CASSILARGGTGELFF. The CDR3 bases are TGTGCCAGTAGTATTCTCGCGCGGGGGGGCACCGGGGAGCTGTTTTTT.

The chain carries TRBV14 and TRBJ2-1, with TRBD1 identical over 10 bases. Germline V gene data show CDR1 as SGHDN and CDR2 as FVKESK. The CDR3 runs to 13 residues. Trimming cost V 4 bases and J 6 bases; bases outside gene matches: 0. The CDR3: CASSRDRGNEQFF. The CDR3 DNA follows: TGTGCCAGCAGCCGGGACAGGGGCAATGAGCAGTTCTTC.

This rearrangement joins TRBV25-1 to TRBJ1-1, with a weak D call TRBD1 (5 bases). Germline values: CDR1 MGHDK, CDR2 SYGVNS. Trimming removed 1 base from V and 5 bases from J, with 17 bases in between. There are 16 residues in the CDR3. CDR3 coding DNA: TGTGCCAGCAGTGAATGGACGACCCAGGGAACGACTGAAGCTTTCTTT. This translates into CASSEWTTQGTTEAFF.

The V gene is TRBV7-2, the J gene TRBJ2-1; 7 bases line up with TRBD2. This CDR3 has 15 amino acids. The V gene end was trimmed by 5 bases and the J gene end by 5 bases; junction bases not matched to a gene: 9. The germline gives CDR1 SGHTA, CDR2 FQGNSA. The CDR3 DNA reads as TGTGCCAGCAGCCCCACAGCGGGGTCCCACAATGAGCAGTTCTTC. Amino acid sequence: CASSPTAGSHNEQFF.

The V gene is TRBV28, the J gene TRBJ1-3, with D possibly being TRBD1 (5 bases). Germline CDR1 and CDR2: MDHEN and SYDVKM. V was cut by 6 bases and J by 0 bases, with 12 bases left in between. This CDR3 spans 15 amino acids. The CDR3 loop reads CASSLNRISGNTIYF. CDR3 DNA sequence: TGTGCCAGCAGCCTAAACAGGATCTCTGGAAACACCATATATTTT.

This clone was seen a handful of times. The chain carries TRBV6-5 and TRBJ1-5; D remains unclear. Per germline, CDR1 MNHEY and CDR2 SVGAGI. The length of the CDR3 is 16 residues. V was cut by 0 bases and J by 4 bases, with 13 bases left in between. The CDR3 DNA reads as TGTGCCAGCAGTTACTCGAATCGGGGTCCAAATCAGCCCCAGCATTTT. Protein product: CASSYSNRGPNQPQHF.

The chain is built from TRBV13 and TRBJ2-1; the match to TRBD2 covers 10 bases. From germline, CDR1 is PRHDT and CDR2 FYEKMQ (reference sequence). V lost 1 base, J lost 6 bases, and 3 bases stayed unmatched. CDR3 size: 15 residues. The CDR3 region is CASSLEREGLNEQFF. The CDR3 bases are TGTGCCAGCAGCTTAGAGCGGGAGGGCCTCAATGAGCAGTTCTTC.

The chain couples TRBV6-4 to TRBJ1-2; no definite D call. The germline gives CDR1 MRHNA, CDR2 SNTAGT. V lost 3 bases and J 4 bases, leaving 15 bases between the germline ends. The CDR3 totals 15 residues. Written as DNA, the CDR3 is TGTGCCAGCAGTGAACGAGGCCCAGATACCTATGGCTACACCTTC. It yields the protein CASSERGPDTYGYTF.

The chain employs TRBV7-9 and TRBJ1-1; D is uncertain. Trimming removed 2 bases from V and 6 bases from J, with 16 bases in between. There are 15 residues in the CDR3. Germline CDR1 SEHNR, CDR2 FQNEAQ (reference sequence). CDR3 loop: CASSLLAAPTAEAFF. CDR3 DNA: TGTGCCAGCAGCTTATTGGCGGCCCCAACGGCTGAAGCTTTCTTT.